Listed below are T cell receptor beta chains from one sample, sequenced in a study of PD-L1 blockade in urothelial cancer. Generated by immunoSEQ multiplex PCR, the TCRdb table keeps only in-frame clones and is missing some. Of around 100,000 clones listed, about 90% were seen once; the top ten hold almost 0.95%. This material consisted of PBMCs, taken around atezolizumab (anti-PD-L1) treatment. The receptors here all came from a woman of 80 years or more with urothelial cancer. Each CDR3 is given with its conserved first and last residue. Each record gives: D gene, clone size, J gene, V gene, CDR3 DNA, CDR3 protein. A D gene is named only where the DNA matches it firmly. Only part of the rows carry a size: once, few, many, or a class if the clone is expanded.

d_call: .; clone_size: .; j_call: TRBJ1-1; v_call: TRBV19; cdr3_nt: TGTGCCAGTAGTATAGTGGGCGGGGGCATGAACACTGAAGCTTTCTTT; cdr3_aa: CASSIVGGGMNTEAFF
d_call: TRBD2; clone_size: .; j_call: TRBJ2-1; v_call: TRBV30; cdr3_nt: TGTGCCTGGAGCTCTACTAGCGGGATGAGTGAGCAGTTCTTC; cdr3_aa: CAWSSTSGMSEQFF
d_call: .; clone_size: .; j_call: TRBJ1-5; v_call: TRBV28; cdr3_nt: .; cdr3_aa: CASSPGLSGQPQHF
d_call: TRBD1; clone_size: .; j_call: TRBJ2-7; v_call: TRBV10-2; cdr3_nt: TGCGCCAGCAGTGAACAGGGGGTCGAGCAGTACTTC; cdr3_aa: CASSEQGVEQYF
d_call: .; clone_size: .; j_call: TRBJ2-3; v_call: TRBV5-4; cdr3_nt: TGTGCCAGCAGCTTGGAACGAGGGGACTTCACAGATACGCAGTATTTT; cdr3_aa: CASSLERGDFTDTQYF
d_call: TRBD2; clone_size: once; j_call: TRBJ2-7; v_call: TRBV27; cdr3_nt: TGTGCCAGCAGTTTCCTCGGGACTAGCGACTACGAGCAGTACTTC; cdr3_aa: CASSFLGTSDYEQYF
d_call: TRBD2; clone_size: .; j_call: TRBJ2-5; v_call: TRBV5-1; cdr3_nt: TGCGCCAGCAGCTCGGCGGGAGGACAAGAGACCCAGTACTTC; cdr3_aa: CASSSAGGQETQYF
d_call: TRBD2; clone_size: .; j_call: TRBJ2-1; v_call: TRBV27; cdr3_nt: TGTGCCAGCAGTCTCGGACTAGCGGGAGGCTATGAGCAGTTCTTC; cdr3_aa: CASSLGLAGGYEQFF
d_call: TRBD2; clone_size: .; j_call: TRBJ2-7; v_call: TRBV30; cdr3_nt: TGTGCCTGGAGGAGTAGGGATGGAGCGGGAGACCCCTACGAGCAGTACTTC; cdr3_aa: CAWRSRDGAGDPYEQYF
d_call: .; clone_size: .; j_call: TRBJ1-2; v_call: TRBV18; cdr3_nt: TGTGCCAGCTCAACCGGGGATGGCTACACCTTC; cdr3_aa: CASSTGDGYTF
d_call: .; clone_size: .; j_call: TRBJ1-1; v_call: TRBV6-1; cdr3_nt: TGTGCCAGCAGCGAAAGGGGCAGGAACACTGAAGCTTTCTTT; cdr3_aa: CASSERGRNTEAFF
d_call: TRBD2; clone_size: .; j_call: TRBJ2-2; v_call: TRBV29-1; cdr3_nt: TGCAGCGCTCGACCCGGGACTAGCACCACCGGGGAGCTGTTTTTT; cdr3_aa: CSARPGTSTTGELFF
d_call: .; clone_size: .; j_call: TRBJ2-2; v_call: TRBV9; cdr3_nt: TGTGCCAGCACCTTAGCGGAGAGGGGGGAGCTGTTTTTT; cdr3_aa: CASTLAERGELFF
d_call: .; clone_size: .; j_call: TRBJ1-1; v_call: TRBV30; cdr3_nt: TGTGCCTTTTCCGGGACAAGGAACACTGAAGCTTTCTTT; cdr3_aa: CAFSGTRNTEAFF
d_call: TRBD2; clone_size: .; j_call: TRBJ2-7; v_call: TRBV5-1; cdr3_nt: TGCGCCAGCAAGGGCCTAGCGGGAGACGAGCAGTACTTC; cdr3_aa: CASKGLAGDEQYF
d_call: TRBD1; clone_size: .; j_call: TRBJ1-5; v_call: TRBV29-1; cdr3_nt: TGCAGCGTTGGGGGGACAGCCTCCAATCAGCCCCAGCATTTT; cdr3_aa: CSVGGTASNQPQHF
d_call: TRBD2; clone_size: .; j_call: TRBJ2-7; v_call: TRBV29-1; cdr3_nt: TGCAGCGTTGGGATAATTGGGCTAGCGGGAGGGGTCTACGAGCAGTACTTC; cdr3_aa: CSVGIIGLAGGVYEQYF
d_call: .; clone_size: .; j_call: TRBJ2-1; v_call: TRBV5-1; cdr3_nt: TGCGCCAGCAGCCCCGGGACTCCCGGCAATGAGCAGTTCTTC; cdr3_aa: CASSPGTPGNEQFF
d_call: TRBD2; clone_size: .; j_call: TRBJ2-3; v_call: TRBV12-5; cdr3_nt: TGTGCTAGTGGGTTAGCGGGAGTGGGTACAGATACGCAGTATTTT; cdr3_aa: CASGLAGVGTDTQYF
d_call: TRBD1; clone_size: .; j_call: TRBJ2-2; v_call: TRBV19; cdr3_nt: TGTGCCAGCCGCGACAGGGGGAACACCGGGGAGCTGTTTTTT; cdr3_aa: CASRDRGNTGELFF
d_call: .; clone_size: .; j_call: TRBJ1-1; v_call: TRBV7-3; cdr3_nt: TGTGCCAGCAGCTCCGGAGGGACCGCCTTCCCTGAAGCTTTCTTT; cdr3_aa: CASSSGGTAFPEAFF
d_call: TRBD2; clone_size: .; j_call: TRBJ2-3; v_call: TRBV11-3; cdr3_nt: TGTGCCAGCAGCTTAGGGGGAGGGCCTGCAGATACGCAGTATTTT; cdr3_aa: CASSLGGGPADTQYF